Below are 23 T cell receptor beta chains sequenced from a single sample in a study of T-cell memory formation after mild COVID-19 (dated by TCRdb to 2020 to 2022). Receptor libraries were prepared by 5' RACE. TCRdb lists the instrument as Illumina NovaSeq 6000. Using fastp trimming at Q25 and MiXCR clonotype assembly, TCRdb reanalyzed the public sequencing data and kept in-frame beta chains. Merged by CDR3 protein, the rows form single entries marked with the most common genes and DNA. This sample gives roughly 130,000 distinct CDR3 sequences in total; less than 6.5% of them show up just once. Clones ranked in the top ten supply 2% to 2.5% of the sample. Sequencing input: PBMCs or a T cell subset sorted from them (not recorded which). The receptors originated from an adult woman who had mild COVID-19 (a few samples of this study predate the infection). The sample titles of this study are shuffled in the database, so cell type and time point are left out; the donor was told from shared clones.

The chain recombines TRBV5-5 with TRBJ1-2; D is unclear. The CDR3 spans 14 residues. CDR1 is SGHKS, CDR2 YYEKEE, per germline (reference sequence). The V end was cut by 0 bases, the J end by 4 bases, with 10 bases between. The CDR3 region is CASSLAGSGYGYTF. The CDR3 nucleotides read TGTGCCAGCAGCTTGGCTGGGAGTGGCTATGGCTACACCTTC.

This clonotype was seen a few times. This CDR3 reads CASSLTDRVQFF. The CDR3 DNA follows: TGTGCCAGCAGCTTAACCGACAGGGTGCAGTTCTTC. The chain employs TRBV7-9 and TRBJ2-1; 7 bases align to TRBD1. With V trimmed by 2 bases and J by 12 bases, 4 bases remained unmatched. Germline CDR1 and CDR2: SEHNR and FQNEAQ (reference sequence). The CDR3 runs to 12 residues.

The rearrangement joins TRBV11-1 to TRBJ2-2; D possibly corresponds to TRBD1 (8 bases). The CDR3 is made up of 17 amino acids. V dropped 6 bases and J dropped 3 bases, with 20 bases sitting between them. Germline CDR1 and CDR2: SGHAT and FQDESV (reference sequence). The CDR3: CASSPGGQAEDTGELFF. The CDR3 DNA sequence: TGTGCCAGCAGTCCGGGGGGACAGGCGGAAGACACCGGGGAGCTGTTTTTT. The complete variable domain, with remaining parts taken from reference TRBV11-1 and TRBJ2-2, reads EAEVAQSPRYKITEKSQAVAFWCDPISGHATLYWYRQILGQGPELLVQFQDESVVDDSQLPKDRFSAERLKGVDSTLKIQPAELGDSAMYLCASSPGGQAEDTGELFFGEGSRLTVL.

This clonotype was picked up many times. The rearrangement joins TRBV5-1 to TRBJ2-2; a possible D gene is TRBD1 (6 bases). Deletions cut 0 bases from V and 0 bases from J, with 9 bases between. CDR1 SGHRS and CDR2 YFSETQ come from the germline V gene. The CDR3 loop spans 16 amino acids. CDR3 in amino acids: CASSLAAGANTGELFF. For the CDR3, the DNA is TGCGCCAGCAGCTTGGCGGCAGGGGCGAACACCGGGGAGCTGTTTTTT.

This clonotype occurred a few times. The V gene is TRBV12-3 or TRBV12-4, the J gene TRBJ2-5, with TRBD1 identical over 10 bases. This CDR3 has 15 residues. V trimming: 3 bases; J trimming: 0 bases; junction bases outside the gene matches: 1. The CDR3 DNA reads as TGTGCCAGCAGTTTGGGACAGGGGTACCAAGAGACCCAGTACTTC. This translates into CASSLGQGYQETQYF.

At least ten counts were recorded for this clonotype. This CDR3 is CASSPGTGSNEQFF. The CDR3 nucleotides read TGTGCCAGCAGTCCCGGGACAGGGTCCAATGAGCAGTTCTTC. The chain carries TRBV7-3 and TRBJ2-1; 9 positions match TRBD1. This CDR3 comprises 14 residues. Germline CDR1 is SGHTA and CDR2 is FQGTGA. After removal of 6 bases from V and 6 bases from J, the junction contained 6 bases not matched to a gene.

The chain recombines TRBV5-1 with TRBJ1-1; D not resolved. Looked up from germline, CDR1 is SGHRS and CDR2 is YFSETQ. The CDR3 loop spans 13 amino acids. Trimming pared 0 bases from V and 8 bases from J, leaving 11 bases between. CDR3 coding DNA: TGCGCCAGCAGCTTGGATGGCAGGAAGGAAGCTTTCTTT. It codes for CASSLDGRKEAFF.

This clonotype was seen only a few times. The gene calls are TRBV11-2 and TRBJ2-3; tentatively, D is TRBD2 (5 bases). In germline, CDR1 is SGHAT, CDR2 FQNNGV. The V end lost 3 bases, the J end lost 7 bases, and 11 bases lay between the germline ends. This CDR3 is 13 amino acids long. The CDR3 is CASSFTGVNTQYF. CDR3 coding DNA: TGTGCCAGCAGCTTTACCGGGGTCAATACGCAGTATTTT.

Only a few counts were recorded for this clonotype. The V call is TRBV10-3, the J call TRBJ2-3, with D perhaps TRBD1 (6 bases). Germline V gene lookup returns CDR1 ENHRY and CDR2 SYGVKD. V was trimmed by 0 bases and J by 5 bases, leaving 9 bases between them. CDR3 length: 14 amino acids. In DNA, the CDR3 is TGTGCCATCAGTGAGTCGGGGGCAGGAGATACGCAGTATTTT. This encodes CAISESGAGDTQYF.

V gene TRBV5-1 combines with J gene TRBJ2-2, with TRBD1 matching over 7 bases. The trim removed 4 bases at V and 8 bases at J, leaving 8 bases unmatched. From germline, CDR1 is SGHRS and CDR2 YFSETQ. This CDR3 has 14 residues. The CDR3 region is CASSPGTVDGELFF. The CDR3 DNA reads as TGCGCCAGCAGCCCTGGGACAGTTGATGGGGAGCTGTTTTTT.

This clonotype came up a few times. The genes are TRBV7-9 and TRBJ2-1, with D possibly matching TRBD1 (5 bases). The end of the DNA is better explained by TRBJ2-5, so the J call may be wrong. This CDR3 has 10 residues. Germline lookup yields CDR1 SEHNR and CDR2 FQNEAQ (reference sequence). CDR3 sequence: CAPGWSVQYF. CDR3 sequence (DNA): TGTGCCCCAGGGTGGAGCGTCCAGTACTTC.

This clonotype was observed many times. The rearrangement links TRBV2 to TRBJ2-3; tentatively, D is TRBD1 (6 bases). The germline V and J ends were trimmed by 8 bases and 4 bases, with 19 bases remaining between them. The CDR3 is 15 residues long. CDR1 is SNHLY, CDR2 FYNNEI, per germline. CDR3 coding DNA: TGTGCCAGCTGGTCACAGGGCTATCGTGCAGATACGCAGTATTTT. Translated, it gives CASWSQGYRADTQYF.

V gene TRBV24-1 combines with J gene TRBJ1-6, with 7 bases aligning to TRBD1. The CDR3 spans 12 residues. Trimming removed 5 bases from V and 14 bases from J; junction bases left unmatched: 5. The V gene's germline CDR1 is KGHDR and CDR2 SFDVKD. CDR3 region: CATSATGVALHF. The CDR3 region has the DNA TGTGCCACCAGTGCCACAGGGGTGGCCCTCCACTTT.

This clonotype occurred a few times. This chain links TRBV4-1 with TRBJ2-5; TRBD1 matches 7 bases. Germline V gene data show CDR1 as MGHRA and CDR2 as YSYEKL. Unmatched junction bases numbered 5, after V lost 5 bases and J lost 5 bases. The CDR3 sequence is 13 residues long. The CDR3: CASSIQGMETQYF. For the CDR3, the DNA is TGCGCCAGCAGCATACAGGGGATGGAGACCCAGTACTTC.

The sample holds many counts of this clonotype. The CDR3 nucleotides are TGCGCCAGCAGCCCCGGCCGGACAGCCTCACCCCTCCACTTT. Protein sequence: CASSPGRTASPLHF. The chain links TRBV5-1 to TRBJ1-6; D perhaps matches TRBD1 (6 bases). This CDR3 is 14 amino acids long. The germline V and J ends were trimmed by 4 bases and 10 bases, with 15 bases remaining between them. Germline lookup yields CDR1 SGHRS and CDR2 YFSETQ.

This clonotype was counted many times. The chain joins TRBV24-1 to TRBJ2-1; unclear D gene. V gave up 6 bases and J gave up 2 bases, with 16 bases separating them. Germline V gene data show CDR1 as KGHDR and CDR2 as SFDVKD. This CDR3 is 16 amino acids long. CDR3 loop: CATSRRSVQTYNEQFF. CDR3 nucleotide sequence: TGTGCCACCAGTCGCAGGTCCGTCCAGACCTACAATGAGCAGTTCTTC.

This clonotype has a count of ten or more. The chain combines TRBV7-2 with TRBJ2-4, with a possible D match to TRBD1 (6 bases). The CDR3 loop spans 19 amino acids. The germline gives CDR1 SGHTA, CDR2 FQGNSA. V lost 3 bases and J 0 bases, leaving 21 bases between the germline ends. CDR3 in DNA: TGTGCCAGCAGCTTGCGAAGCGTACAGGGTCGAGTAGCCAAAAACATTCAGTACTTC. Its protein is CASSLRSVQGRVAKNIQYF.

This clonotype was detected ten times or more. The chain recombines TRBV10-2 with TRBJ2-3, with no clear D. Trimming shortened V by 3 bases and J by 6 bases, and 13 bases separated the two germline ends. CDR3 length: 14 amino acids. CDR1 is WSHSY and CDR2 is SAAADI in the germline V gene. The CDR3 DNA reads TGCGCCAGCAGTGAAGGTAGCTTAAGTGATACGCAGTATTTT. This translates into CASSEGSLSDTQYF.

This clonotype was observed a few times. The rearrangement links TRBV5-1 to TRBJ2-3, with TRBD1 as a possible D gene (6 bases). Trimming took 0 bases from V and 2 from J, leaving 10 bases between them. From germline, CDR1 is SGHRS and CDR2 YFSETQ. This CDR3 is built from 15 residues. CDR3 sequence (DNA): TGCGCCAGCAGCTTGGTGGTGGGACACACAGATACGCAGTATTTT. As protein: CASSLVVGHTDTQYF.

This clonotype was detected only once. The chain carries TRBV4-2 and TRBJ2-5; 15 bases are shared with TRBD2. With V trimmed by 2 bases and J by 5 bases, 3 bases remained unmatched. The CDR3 runs to 16 residues. Germline V gene sequence: CDR1 LGHNA, CDR2 YNFKEQ. The CDR3 loop is CASSQTGTSGGETQYF. The CDR3 nucleotides are TGTGCCAGCAGCCAAACCGGGACTAGCGGGGGGGAGACCCAGTACTTC.

Ten or more counts support this clonotype. CDR3 DNA sequence: TGCGCCAGCAAGGAAGCGGGGGGCACAGATACGCAGTATTTT. Translating it yields CASKEAGGTDTQYF. The chain combines TRBV5-1 with TRBJ2-3; 8 nucleotides match TRBD2. Germline V lookup: CDR1 SGHRS, CDR2 YFSETQ. The CDR3 loop spans 14 amino acids. V shed 6 bases and J 1 base; nucleotides not matched to a gene: 4.

This clonotype was seen only a few times. V usage is TRBV6-4 and J usage is TRBJ1-2; D might be TRBD1 (6 bases). Germline V CDR1 and CDR2: MRHNA, SNTAGT. The CDR3 totals 16 residues. V lost 6 bases to trimming and J lost 0 bases, with 17 bases between them. CDR3 protein: CASRESGTIPNYGYTF. The DNA of the CDR3 is TGTGCCAGCAGAGAGTCCGGGACAATCCCTAACTATGGCTACACCTTC.

Only a few counts were recorded for this clonotype. This chain joins TRBV12-3 or TRBV12-4 and TRBJ2-1; 7 positions agree with TRBD2. This CDR3 region has 11 residues. V gave up 5 bases and J gave up 12 bases; unmatched junction bases: 4. CDR3 residues: CASSQTGGQFF. As DNA, the CDR3 is TGTGCCAGCAGTCAAACGGGGGGGCAGTTCTTC.